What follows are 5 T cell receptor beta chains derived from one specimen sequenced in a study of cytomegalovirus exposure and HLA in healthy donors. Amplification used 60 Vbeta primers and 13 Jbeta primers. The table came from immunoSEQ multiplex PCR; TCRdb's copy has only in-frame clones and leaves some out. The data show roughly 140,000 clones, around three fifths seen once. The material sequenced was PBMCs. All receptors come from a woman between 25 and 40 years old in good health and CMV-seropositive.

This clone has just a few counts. CDR3 sequence: CASRELAGVDEQYF. CDR3 nucleotide sequence: TGCGCCAGCCGGGAACTAGCGGGAGTTGACGAGCAGTACTTC. The chain employs TRBV5-1 and TRBJ2-7; 11 nucleotides line up with TRBD2. The CDR3 is 14 residues long. Losses at the gene ends were 7 bases for V and 5 bases for J; bases not matched to a gene: 8. Per germline, CDR1 SGHRS and CDR2 YFSETQ.

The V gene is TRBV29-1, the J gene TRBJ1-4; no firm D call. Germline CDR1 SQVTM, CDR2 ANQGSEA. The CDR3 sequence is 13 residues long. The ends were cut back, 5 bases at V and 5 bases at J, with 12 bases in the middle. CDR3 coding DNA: TGCAGCGTTCGTATTCCGTTCAATGAAAAACTGTTTTTT. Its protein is CSVRIPFNEKLFF.

The CDR3 coding sequence is TGTGCCAGCAGTCTATATCTAGCGGGAGCGAGCTGGGAGACCCAGTACTTC. It is translated as CASSLYLAGASWETQYF. The chain carries TRBV2 and TRBJ2-5, with 10 bases matching TRBD2. Germline assignment: CDR1 SNHLY and CDR2 FYNNEI. With 5 bases clipped from V and 5 bases from J, the junction kept 14 bases outside the gene matches. This CDR3 has 17 amino acids.

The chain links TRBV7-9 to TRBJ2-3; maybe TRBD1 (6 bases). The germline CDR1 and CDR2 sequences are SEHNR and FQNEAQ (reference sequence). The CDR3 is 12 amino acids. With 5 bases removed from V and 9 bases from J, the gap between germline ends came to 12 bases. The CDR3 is CASSHQGPTQYF. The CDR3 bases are TGTGCCAGCAGCCATCAGGGGCCCACGCAGTATTTT.

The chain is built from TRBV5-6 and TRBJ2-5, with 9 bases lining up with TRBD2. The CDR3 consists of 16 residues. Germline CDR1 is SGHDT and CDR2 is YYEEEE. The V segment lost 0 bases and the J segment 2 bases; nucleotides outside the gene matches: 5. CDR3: CASSLGTSAFQETQYF. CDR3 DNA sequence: TGTGCCAGCAGCTTGGGGACTAGCGCTTTTCAAGAGACCCAGTACTTC.